This T cell receptor (beta chain) stems from a study of T cell clonotyping in hematopoietic cell transplantation. The method was immunoSEQ multiplex PCR; TCRdb's version includes in-frame clones alone and lacks a portion of them. The sample includes approximately 15,000 clones, about 84% of them seen just once. Regarding the study as a whole: Higher Inverse Simpson Index values in graft donor and pretransplant recipient predicted broader posttransplant TCR diversity.

On this clone itself: What it binds is not known.

The clonotype comes from a male patient aged 55 to 69 who had an allogeneic stem cell transplant from a related donor, so the T cells may come from the graft donor. Some clones in this sample may be carry-over from other donors' samples. The sequencing used PBMCs, collected 100 days after allogeneic stem cell transplant.

CDR3 region: CASSRLPGQGFRGQPQHF. In DNA form, the CDR3 reads TGTGCCAGCAGCAGGCTTCCGGGGCAGGGTTTTAGGGGTCAGCCCCAGCATTTT. The chain employs TRBV21-1 and TRBJ1-5. TRBV21-1 constitutes a pseudogene. The CDR3 is 18 residues long.